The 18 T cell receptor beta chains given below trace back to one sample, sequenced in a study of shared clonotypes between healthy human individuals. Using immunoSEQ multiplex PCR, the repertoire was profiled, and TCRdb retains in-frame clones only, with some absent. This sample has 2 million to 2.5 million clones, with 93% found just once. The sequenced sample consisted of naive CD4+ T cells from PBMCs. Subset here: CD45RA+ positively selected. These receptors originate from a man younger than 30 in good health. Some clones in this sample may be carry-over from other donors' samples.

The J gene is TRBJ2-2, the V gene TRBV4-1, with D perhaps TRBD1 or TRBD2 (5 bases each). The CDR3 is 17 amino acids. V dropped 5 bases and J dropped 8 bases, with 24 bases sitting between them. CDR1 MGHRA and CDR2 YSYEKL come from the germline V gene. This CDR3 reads CASSVFPGPLSSGELFF. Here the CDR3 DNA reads TGCGCCAGCAGCGTATTTCCGGGACCACTCTCGTCGGGGGAGCTGTTTTTT.

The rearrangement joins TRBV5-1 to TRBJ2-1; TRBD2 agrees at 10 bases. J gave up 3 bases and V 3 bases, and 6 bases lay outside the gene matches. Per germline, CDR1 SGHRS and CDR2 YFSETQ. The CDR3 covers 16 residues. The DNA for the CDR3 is TGCGCCAGCAGCTCCGGGACTAGCGAGATCTACAATGAGCAGTTCTTC. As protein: CASSSGTSEIYNEQFF.

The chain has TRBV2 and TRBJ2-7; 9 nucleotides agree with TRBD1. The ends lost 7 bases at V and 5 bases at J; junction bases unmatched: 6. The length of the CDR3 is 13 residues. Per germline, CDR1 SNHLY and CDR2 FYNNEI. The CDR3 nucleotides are TGTGCCAGCAAGGGACAGGGTTCGGACGAGCAGTACTTC. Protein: CASKGQGSDEQYF.

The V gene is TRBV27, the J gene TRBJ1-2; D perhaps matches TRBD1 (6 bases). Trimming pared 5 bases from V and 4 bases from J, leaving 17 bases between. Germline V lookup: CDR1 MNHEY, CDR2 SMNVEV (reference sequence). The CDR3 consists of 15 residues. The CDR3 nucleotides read TGTGCCAGCAGTCCGATGGGGGGGGCGGGCTATGGCTACACCTTC. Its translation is CASSPMGGAGYGYTF.

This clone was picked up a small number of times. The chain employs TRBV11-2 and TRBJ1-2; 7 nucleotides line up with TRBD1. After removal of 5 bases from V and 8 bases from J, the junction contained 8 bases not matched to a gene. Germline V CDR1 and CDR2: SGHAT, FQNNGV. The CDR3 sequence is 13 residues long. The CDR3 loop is CASSITGDWGYTF. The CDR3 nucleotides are TGTGCCAGCAGCATCACAGGGGACTGGGGCTACACCTTC.

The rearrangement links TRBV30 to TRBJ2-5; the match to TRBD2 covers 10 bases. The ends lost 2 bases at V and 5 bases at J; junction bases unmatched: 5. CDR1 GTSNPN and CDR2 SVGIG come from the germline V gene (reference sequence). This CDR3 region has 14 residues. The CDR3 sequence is CAWSSSGGRETQYF. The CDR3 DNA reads TGTGCCTGGAGTTCTAGCGGGGGCAGGGAGACCCAGTACTTC.

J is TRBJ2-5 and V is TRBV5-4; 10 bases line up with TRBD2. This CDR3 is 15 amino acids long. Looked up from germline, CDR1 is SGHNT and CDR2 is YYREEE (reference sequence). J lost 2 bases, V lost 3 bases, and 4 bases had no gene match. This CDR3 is CASSSGLASQETQYF. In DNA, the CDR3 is TGTGCCAGCAGCTCGGGACTAGCGTCTCAAGAGACCCAGTACTTC.

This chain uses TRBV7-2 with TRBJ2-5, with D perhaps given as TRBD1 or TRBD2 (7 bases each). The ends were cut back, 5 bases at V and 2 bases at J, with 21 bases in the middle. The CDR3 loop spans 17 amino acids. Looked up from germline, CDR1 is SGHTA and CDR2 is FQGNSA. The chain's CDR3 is CASSRGGPGGRQETQYF. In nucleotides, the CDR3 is TGTGCCAGCAGCCGAGGGGGCCCGGGAGGCAGACAAGAGACCCAGTACTTC.

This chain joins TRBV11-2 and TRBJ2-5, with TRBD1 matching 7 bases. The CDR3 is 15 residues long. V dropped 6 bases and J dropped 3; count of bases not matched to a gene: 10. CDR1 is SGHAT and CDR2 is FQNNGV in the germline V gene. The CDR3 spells CASRSWGRGKETQYF. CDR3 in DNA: TGTGCCAGCAGGAGTTGGGGCAGGGGGAAAGAGACCCAGTACTTC.

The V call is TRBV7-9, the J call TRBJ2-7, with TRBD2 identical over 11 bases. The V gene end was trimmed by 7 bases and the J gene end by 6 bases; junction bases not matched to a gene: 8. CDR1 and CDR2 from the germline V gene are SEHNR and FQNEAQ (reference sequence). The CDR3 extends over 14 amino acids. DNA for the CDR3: TGTGCCAGCACCTACCTAGCGGGAGGCCTCGAGCAGTACTTC. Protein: CASTYLAGGLEQYF.

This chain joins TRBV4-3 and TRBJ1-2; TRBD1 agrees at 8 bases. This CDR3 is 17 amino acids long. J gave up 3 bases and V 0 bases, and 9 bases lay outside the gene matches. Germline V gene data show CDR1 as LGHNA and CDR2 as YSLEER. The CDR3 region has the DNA TGCGCCAGCAGCCAAGACCCGGCCAGGGGGCGTTACTATGGCTACACCTTC. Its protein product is CASSQDPARGRYYGYTF.

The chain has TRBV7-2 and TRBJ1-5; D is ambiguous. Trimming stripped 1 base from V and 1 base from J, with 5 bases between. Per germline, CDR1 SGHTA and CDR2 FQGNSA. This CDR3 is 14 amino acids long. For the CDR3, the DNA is TGTGCCAGCAGCTTAGATGAAAGCAATCAGCCCCAGCATTTT. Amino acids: CASSLDESNQPQHF.

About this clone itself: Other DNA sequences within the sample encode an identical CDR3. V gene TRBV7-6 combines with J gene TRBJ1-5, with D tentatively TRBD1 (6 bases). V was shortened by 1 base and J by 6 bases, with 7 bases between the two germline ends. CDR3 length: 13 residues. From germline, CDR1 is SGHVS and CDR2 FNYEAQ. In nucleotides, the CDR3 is TGTGCCAGCAGCTTAGAGGGGGGTCAGCCCCAGCATTTT. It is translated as CASSLEGGQPQHF.

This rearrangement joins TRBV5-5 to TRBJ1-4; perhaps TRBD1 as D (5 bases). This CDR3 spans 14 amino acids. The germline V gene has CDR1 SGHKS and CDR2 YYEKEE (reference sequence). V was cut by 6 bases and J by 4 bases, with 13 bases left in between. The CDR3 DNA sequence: TGTGCCAGCACGTTACAGGAAGATAATGAAAAACTGTTTTTT. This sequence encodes CASTLQEDNEKLFF.

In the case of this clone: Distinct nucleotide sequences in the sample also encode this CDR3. The CDR3 DNA reads as TGTGCCAGCTCACCGGGGACAGGGGGCCAAGAGACCCAGTACTTC. It is translated as CASSPGTGGQETQYF. The chain employs TRBV18 and TRBJ2-5; the match to TRBD1 covers 11 bases. Germline V gives CDR1 KGHSH, CDR2 LQKENI. The CDR3 sequence is 15 residues long. V dropped 3 bases and J dropped 1; count of bases not matched to a gene: 1.

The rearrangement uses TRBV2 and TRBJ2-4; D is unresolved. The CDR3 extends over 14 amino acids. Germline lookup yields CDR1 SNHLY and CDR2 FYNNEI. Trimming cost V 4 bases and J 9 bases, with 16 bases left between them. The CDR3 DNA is TGTGCCAGCAGTGGGCCTAGTTCGGTCGGCATTCAGTACTTC. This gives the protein CASSGPSSVGIQYF. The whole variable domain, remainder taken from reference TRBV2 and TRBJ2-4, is EPEVTQTPSHQVTQMGQEVILRCVPISNHLYFYWYRQILGQKVEFLVSFYNNEISEKSEIFDDQFSVERPDGSNFTLKIRSTKLEDSAMYFCASSGPSSVGIQYFGAGTRLSVL.

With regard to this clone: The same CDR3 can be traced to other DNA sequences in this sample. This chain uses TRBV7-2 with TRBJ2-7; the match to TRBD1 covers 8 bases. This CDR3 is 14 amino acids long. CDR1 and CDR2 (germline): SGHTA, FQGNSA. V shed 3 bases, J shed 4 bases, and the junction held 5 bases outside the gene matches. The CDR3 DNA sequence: TGTGCCAGCAGCTTTCGGCAGGGGGCTTACGAGCAGTACTTC. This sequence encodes CASSFRQGAYEQYF.

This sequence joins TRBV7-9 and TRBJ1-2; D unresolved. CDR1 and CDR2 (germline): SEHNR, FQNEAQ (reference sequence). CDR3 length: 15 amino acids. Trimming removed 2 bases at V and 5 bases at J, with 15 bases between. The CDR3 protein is CASSLLSVNGYGYTF. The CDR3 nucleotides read TGTGCCAGCAGCTTACTTTCAGTTAACGGTTATGGCTACACCTTC.